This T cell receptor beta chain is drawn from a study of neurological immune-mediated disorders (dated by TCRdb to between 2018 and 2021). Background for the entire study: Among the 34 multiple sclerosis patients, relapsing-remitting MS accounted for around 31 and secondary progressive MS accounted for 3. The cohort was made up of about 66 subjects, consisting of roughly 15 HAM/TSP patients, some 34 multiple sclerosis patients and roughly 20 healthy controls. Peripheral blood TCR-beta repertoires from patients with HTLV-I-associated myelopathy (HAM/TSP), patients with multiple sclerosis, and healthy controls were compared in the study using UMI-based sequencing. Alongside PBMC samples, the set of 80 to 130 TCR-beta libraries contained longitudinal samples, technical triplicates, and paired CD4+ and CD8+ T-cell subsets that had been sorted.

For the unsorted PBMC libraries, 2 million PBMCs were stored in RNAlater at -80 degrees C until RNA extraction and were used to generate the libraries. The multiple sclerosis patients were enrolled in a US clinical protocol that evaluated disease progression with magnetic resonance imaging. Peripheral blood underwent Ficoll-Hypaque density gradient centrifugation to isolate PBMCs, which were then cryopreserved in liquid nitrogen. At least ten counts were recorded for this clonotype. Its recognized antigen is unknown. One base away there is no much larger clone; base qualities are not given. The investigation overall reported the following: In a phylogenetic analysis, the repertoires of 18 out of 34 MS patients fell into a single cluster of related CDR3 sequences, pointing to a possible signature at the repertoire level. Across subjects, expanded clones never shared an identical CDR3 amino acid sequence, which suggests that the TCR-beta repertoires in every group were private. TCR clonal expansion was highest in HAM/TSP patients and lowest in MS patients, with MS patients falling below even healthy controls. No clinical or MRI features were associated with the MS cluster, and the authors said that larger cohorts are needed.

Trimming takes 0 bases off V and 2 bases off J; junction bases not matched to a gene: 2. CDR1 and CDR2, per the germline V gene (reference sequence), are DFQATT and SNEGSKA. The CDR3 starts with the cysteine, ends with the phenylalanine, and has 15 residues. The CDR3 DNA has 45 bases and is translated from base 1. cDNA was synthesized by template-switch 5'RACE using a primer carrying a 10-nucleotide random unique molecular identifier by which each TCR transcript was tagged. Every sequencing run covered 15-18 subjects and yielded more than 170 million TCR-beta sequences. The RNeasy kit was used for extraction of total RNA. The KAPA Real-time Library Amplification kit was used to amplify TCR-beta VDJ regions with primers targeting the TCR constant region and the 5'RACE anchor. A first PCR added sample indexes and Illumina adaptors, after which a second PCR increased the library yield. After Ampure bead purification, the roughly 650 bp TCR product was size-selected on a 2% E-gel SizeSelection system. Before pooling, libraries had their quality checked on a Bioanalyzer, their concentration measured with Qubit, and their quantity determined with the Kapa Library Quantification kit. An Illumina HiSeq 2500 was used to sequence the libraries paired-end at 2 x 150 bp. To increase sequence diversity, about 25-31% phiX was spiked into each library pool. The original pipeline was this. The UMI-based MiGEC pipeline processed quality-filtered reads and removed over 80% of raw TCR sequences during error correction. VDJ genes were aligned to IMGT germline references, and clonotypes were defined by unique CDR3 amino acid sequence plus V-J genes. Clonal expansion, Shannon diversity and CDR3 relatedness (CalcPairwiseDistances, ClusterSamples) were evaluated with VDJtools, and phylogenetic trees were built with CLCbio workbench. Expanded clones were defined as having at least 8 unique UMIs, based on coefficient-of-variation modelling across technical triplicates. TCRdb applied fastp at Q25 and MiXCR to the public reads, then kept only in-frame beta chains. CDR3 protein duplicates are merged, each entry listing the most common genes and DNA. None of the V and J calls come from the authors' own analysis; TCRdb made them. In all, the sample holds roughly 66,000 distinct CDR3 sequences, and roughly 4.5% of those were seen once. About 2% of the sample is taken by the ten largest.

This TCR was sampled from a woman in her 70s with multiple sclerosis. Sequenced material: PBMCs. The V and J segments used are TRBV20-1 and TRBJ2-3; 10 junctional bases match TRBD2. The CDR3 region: CSARDSGRFTDTQYF. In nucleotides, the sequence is TGCAGTGCTAGAGATAGCGGGAGGTTCACAGATACGCAGTATTTT.